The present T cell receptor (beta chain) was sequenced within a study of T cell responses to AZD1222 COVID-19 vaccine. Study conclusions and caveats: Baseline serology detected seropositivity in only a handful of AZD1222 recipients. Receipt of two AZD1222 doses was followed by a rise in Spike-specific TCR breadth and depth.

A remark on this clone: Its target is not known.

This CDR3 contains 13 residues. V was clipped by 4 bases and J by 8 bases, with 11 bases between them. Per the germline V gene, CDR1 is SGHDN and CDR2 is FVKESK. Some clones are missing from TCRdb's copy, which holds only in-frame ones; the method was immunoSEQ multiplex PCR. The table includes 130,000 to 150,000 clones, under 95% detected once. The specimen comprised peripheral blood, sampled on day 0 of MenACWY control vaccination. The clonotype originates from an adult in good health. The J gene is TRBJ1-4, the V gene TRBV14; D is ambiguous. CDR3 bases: TGTGCCAGCAGCCCCCGGCAGCGGGAAAAACTGTTTTTT. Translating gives CASSPRQREKLFF. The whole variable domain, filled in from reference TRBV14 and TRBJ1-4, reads EAGVTQFPSHSVIEKGQTVTLRCDPISGHDNLYWYRRVMGKEIKFLLHFVKESKQDESGMPNNRFLAERTGGTYSTLKVQPAELEDSGVYFCASSPRQREKLFFGSGTQLSVL.